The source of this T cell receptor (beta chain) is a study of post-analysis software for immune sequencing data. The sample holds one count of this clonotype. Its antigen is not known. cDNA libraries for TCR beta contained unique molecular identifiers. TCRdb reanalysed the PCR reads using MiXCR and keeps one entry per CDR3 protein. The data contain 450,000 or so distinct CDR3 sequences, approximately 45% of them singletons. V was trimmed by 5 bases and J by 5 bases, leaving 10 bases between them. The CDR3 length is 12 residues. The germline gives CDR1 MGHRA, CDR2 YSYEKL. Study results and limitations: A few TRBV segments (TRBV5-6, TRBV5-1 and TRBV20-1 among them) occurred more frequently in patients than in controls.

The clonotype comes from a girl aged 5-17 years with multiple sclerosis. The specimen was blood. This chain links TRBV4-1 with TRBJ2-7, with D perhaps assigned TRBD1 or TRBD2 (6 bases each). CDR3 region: CASSEGGDEQYF. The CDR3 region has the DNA TGCGCCAGCAGCGAGGGGGGTGACGAGCAGTACTTC.